This T cell receptor (beta chain) stems from a study of blood T cell repertoires in COVID-19. Profiled with immunoSEQ multiplex PCR; TCRdb holds only in-frame clones, not every one. This sample has about 340,000 clones; more than 75% occur once, and the top ten carry approximately 3.5%. This clone was detected only once. The CDR3 loop spans 17 amino acids. The germline V gene encodes CDR1 LGHNA and CDR2 YSLEER. With V trimmed by 0 bases and J by 1 base, 4 bases remained unmatched. This chain connects TRBV4-3 to TRBJ2-5; 11 nucleotides line up with TRBD2. The sequenced sample was peripheral blood. The TCR sequence derives from a woman under 30 who had recovered from COVID-19. In DNA, the CDR3 is TGCGCCAGCAGCCAAGACGCAGGGACTAGCGGCCAAGAGACCCAGTACTTC. It codes for CASSQDAGTSGQETQYF.